The T cell receptor beta chain under discussion was sequenced for a study of shared clonotypes between healthy human individuals. Study-wide results and caveats: Against clonotypes common to all four donors, non-shared ones had lower generation probabilities. The sharing of roughly 5% of naive CD4 clonotypes was seen across a few donors.

Trimming left V 5 bases short and J 0 bases short, with 30 bases between. Germline loops: CDR1 SGHRS, CDR2 YFSETQ. CDR3 length equals 20 residues. The donor cohort consisted entirely of Caucasian adults residing in Nashville, Tennessee. Assay used: immunoSEQ multiplex PCR; TCRdb lists only in-frame clones, some missing. The profile shows a few million clones, approximately 93% of them singletons. A word on this clone: No antigen is known for it.

This sequence was found in a man younger than 35 in good health. Some clones in this sample may be carry-over from other donors' samples. Sample: naive CD4+ T cells from PBMCs. Subset: CD45RA+ positively selected. The chain couples TRBV5-1 to TRBJ2-7; D is possibly TRBD1 or TRBD2 (5 bases each). Here the CDR3 reads CASRYGPPRGYGDVSYEQYF. The DNA for the CDR3 is TGCGCCAGCAGATATGGCCCCCCAAGGGGATACGGGGACGTCTCCTACGAGCAGTACTTC. The whole variable domain, filled in from reference TRBV5-1 and TRBJ2-7, reads KAGVTQTPRYLIKTRGQQVTLSCSPISGHRSVSWYQQTPGQGLQFLFEYFSETQRNKGNFPGRFSGRQFSNSRSEMNVSTLELGDSALYLCASRYGPPRGYGDVSYEQYFGPGTRLTVT.